This is a list of T cell receptor beta chains from one sample in a study of T cell changes during pregnancy in multiple sclerosis. The method was immunoSEQ multiplex PCR; TCRdb's version includes in-frame clones alone and lacks a portion of them. Seen here are 70,000 or so clones, about nine tenths observed once, and the top ten hold about 0.45%. Sequenced material: CD4+ T cells from peripheral blood mononuclear cells, taken before pregnancy. Every receptor here comes from a female donor with multiple sclerosis, enrolled in a pregnancy study. Both conserved end residues are part of each CDR3. A D gene is named only where the DNA matches it firmly. Size values are once, few and many counts, or a class for expanded clones, and some rows have none.

J gene	D gene	clone size	V gene	CDR3 DNA	CDR3 protein
TRBJ2-5	-	-	TRBV4-1	TGCGCCAGCAGCCAAAGCGGTCTCTTACCTGGGGAGACCCAGTACTTC	CASSQSGLLPGETQYF
TRBJ1-6	-	-	TRBV11-3	TGTGCCAGCAGCTTAGTCGGCCAGGGTTACTCACCCCTCCACTTT	CASSLVGQGYSPLHF
TRBJ2-2	TRBD1	-	TRBV11-3	TGTGCCAGCAGCCCGGGACAGGGGAATACCGGGGAGCTGTTTTTT	CASSPGQGNTGELFF
TRBJ2-7	-	-	TRBV7-8	TGTGCCAGCAGCTTACGACAGGCAGACTCCTACGAGCAGTACTTC	CASSLRQADSYEQYF
TRBJ2-5	TRBD2	-	TRBV11-2	TGTGCCAGCAGCTTACGGGGACTAGCGGGAGGTGGGGAGACCCAGTACTTC	CASSLRGLAGGGETQYF
TRBJ2-7	TRBD2	-	TRBV4-2	TGTGCCAGCTCGTCTTGGGGGGGTTCCTCCTACGAGCAGTACTTC	CASSSWGGSSYEQYF
TRBJ2-5	-	-	TRBV7-2	TGTGCCAGCAGCTTCTTTCAAGAGACCCAGTACTTC	CASSFFQETQYF
TRBJ2-2	TRBD1	-	TRBV2	TGTGCCAGCAGTCCTTTGACAGGGGGCTTTGCCGGGGAGCTGTTTTTT	CASSPLTGGFAGELFF
TRBJ2-1	-	-	TRBV7-3	TGTGCCAGCAGTCCCCCGAGCCGTAATGAGCAGTTCTTC	CASSPPSRNEQFF
TRBJ1-2	-	-	TRBV19	TGTGCCAGTAGTACCGGGCCTACTAGTCTCTATGGCTACACCTTC	CASSTGPTSLYGYTF
TRBJ1-6	-	-	TRBV30	TGTGCCTGGAGGCCGGGATTTGACGATAATTCACCCCTCCACTTT	CAWRPGFDDNSPLHF
TRBJ1-2	-	-	TRBV4-1	TGCGCCAGCAGCCCTTTTGCCCGGTATGGCTACACCTTC	CASSPFARYGYTF
TRBJ1-1	-	-	TRBV7-9	TGTGCCAGCAGCTTATCGCTCAGTGAAGCTTTCTTT	CASSLSLSEAFF
TRBJ1-2	-	-	TRBV6-6	TGTGCCAGCAGACGGCAGGGCAGTAGCTACACCTTC	CASRRQGSSYTF
TRBJ1-6	-	-	TRBV6-5	TGTGCCAGCAGTAACGTCGGAGCCTATAATTCACCCCTCCACTTT	CASSNVGAYNSPLHF
TRBJ2-1	TRBD2	-	TRBV2	TGTGCCAGCAGAAGGGACTACGACAATGAGCAGTTCTTC	CASRRDYDNEQFF
TRBJ1-1	-	-	TRBV11-3	TGTGCCAGCAGCAAAAGACGTACAGTCACTGAAGCTTTCTTT	CASSKRRTVTEAFF
TRBJ2-5	-	-	TRBV7-6	TGTGCCAGCAGCTTAGGACTCTCGATAGCAGGGGAGACCCAGTACTTC	CASSLGLSIAGETQYF
TRBJ1-1	-	-	TRBV18	TGTGCCAGCTCACCACAACAGGGGAACACTGAAGCTTTCTTT	CASSPQQGNTEAFF
TRBJ2-4	TRBD1	once	TRBV5-1	TGCGCCAGCAGCTTGGGACAGGGGGCTTTTCTAGCCAAAAACATTCAGTACTTC	CASSLGQGAFLAKNIQYF
TRBJ2-3	-	-	TRBV18	TGTGCCAGCTCGCGAACCTCTAGCACAGATACGCAGTATTTT	CASSRTSSTDTQYF
TRBJ2-7	TRBD1	-	TRBV29-1	TGCAGCGTAGCGACCGGGACAGGGGCCCACGAGCAGTACTTC	CSVATGTGAHEQYF
TRBJ1-5	-	-	TRBV19	TGTGCCAGTAGTGAGGGGCCTCGGGGGAATCAGCCCCAGCATTTT	CASSEGPRGNQPQHF
TRBJ2-1	TRBD1	-	TRBV4-1	TGCGCCAGCAGCCAGACCCGGACAGGGGCAAAATACAATGAGCAGTTCTTC	CASSQTRTGAKYNEQFF
TRBJ2-2	-	-	TRBV2	TGTGCCAGCAGTGAAATAGGGGTTTATAGTGCCGGGGAGCTGTTTTTT	CASSEIGVYSAGELFF
TRBJ1-2	TRBD1	-	TRBV9	TGTGCCAGCAGCGGGGGACAGGCCCACTATGGCTACACCTTC	CASSGGQAHYGYTF
TRBJ2-1	-	-	TRBV5-1	TGCGCCAGCAGCTTGGGAGGGCGATTCGGCAATGAGCAGTTCTTC	CASSLGGRFGNEQFF
TRBJ2-7	-	-	TRBV28	TGTGCCAGCAGTTTAACACCTTCCTACGAGCAGTACTTC	CASSLTPSYEQYF
TRBJ2-5	TRBD1	-	TRBV10-2	TGCGCCAGCAAACGGGACAGGGGTATCGGAGAGACCCAGTACTTC	CASKRDRGIGETQYF
TRBJ2-1	TRBD2	-	TRBV9	TGTGCCAGCAGCGTAGTGGAGCGGGGGGGCTTCAATGAGCAGTTCTTC	CASSVVERGGFNEQFF
TRBJ2-2	-	-	TRBV4-1	TGCGCCAGCAGCCAAGTTCGAGTGGGGGAGCTGTTTTTT	CASSQVRVGELFF
TRBJ2-2	-	-	TRBV14	TGTGCCAGCAGCCAAGATCTCCCCGGGAACACCGGGGAGCTGTTTTTT	CASSQDLPGNTGELFF
TRBJ2-2	TRBD2	-	TRBV5-4	TGTGCCAGCAGTTCTTGGACTAGCGGGACTTCGAACACCGGGGAGCTGTTTTTT	CASSSWTSGTSNTGELFF
TRBJ2-5	-	-	TRBV18	TGTGCCAGCTCACCCCGGGTTCAAGAGACCCAGTACTTC	CASSPRVQETQYF
TRBJ2-3	TRBD1	-	TRBV19	TGTGCCAGTAGCTTCCCCGGACAGGGCGTACGCACAGATACGCAGTATTTT	CASSFPGQGVRTDTQYF
TRBJ2-3	-	once	TRBV28	TGTGCCAGCAGTTGGGCTACTAGCACAGATACGCAGTATTTT	CASSWATSTDTQYF
TRBJ2-1	-	few	TRBV11-3	TGTGCCAGCAGCTTAGGATCTAGAGTTATACCCTACAATGAGCAGTTCTTC	CASSLGSRVIPYNEQFF
TRBJ1-6	-	-	TRBV9	TGTGCCAGCAGCTCACCGGGGGGTATAAATTCACCCCTCCACTTT	CASSSPGGINSPLHF
TRBJ2-3	-	-	TRBV6-6	TGTGCCAGCAGTTACTCAGGGGGGGGGCCCACAGATACGCAGTATTTT	CASSYSGGGPTDTQYF
TRBJ1-1	-	-	TRBV5-1	TGCGCCAGCAACCTAGGACAAATTAACACTGAAGCTTTCTTT	CASNLGQINTEAFF
TRBJ2-7	-	-	TRBV11-2	TGTGCCAGCAGCTTAGTTTCCGGGAGTGGCCCGGACGAGCAGTACTTC	CASSLVSGSGPDEQYF
TRBJ1-6	-	-	TRBV5-6	TGTGCCAGCAGCTATACTTCAGGAGGCTCCTCACCCCTCCACTTT	CASSYTSGGSSPLHF
TRBJ2-3	-	-	TRBV19	TGTGCCAGTAGTAATTACGGGTATGGCTCGAGCACAGATACGCAGTATTTT	CASSNYGYGSSTDTQYF
TRBJ2-3	TRBD1	once	TRBV5-5	TGTGCCAGCAGCTCGGACAGGCAGCGCACAGATACGCAGTATTTT	CASSSDRQRTDTQYF
TRBJ2-1	TRBD2	-	TRBV6-5	TGTGCCAGCAGTCTAGCGGGGGGGCCAAATGAGCAGTTCTTC	CASSLAGGPNEQFF
TRBJ2-2	-	-	TRBV5-1	TGCGCCAGCAGCCGTACCGCAGGGAACACCGGGGAGCTGTTTTTT	CASSRTAGNTGELFF
TRBJ2-7	TRBD1	-	TRBV7-2	TGTGCCAGCAGCCCCAGGACAGGGCTTAACTACGAGCAGTACTTC	CASSPRTGLNYEQYF
TRBJ2-7	-	-	TRBV9	TGTGCCAGCAGCGTAGATCGGGACTTAGAGCAGTACTTC	CASSVDRDLEQYF
TRBJ2-4	-	-	TRBV9	TGTGCCAGCAGCTCATCCGCAGGATTTCCAAACATTCAGTACTTC	CASSSSAGFPNIQYF